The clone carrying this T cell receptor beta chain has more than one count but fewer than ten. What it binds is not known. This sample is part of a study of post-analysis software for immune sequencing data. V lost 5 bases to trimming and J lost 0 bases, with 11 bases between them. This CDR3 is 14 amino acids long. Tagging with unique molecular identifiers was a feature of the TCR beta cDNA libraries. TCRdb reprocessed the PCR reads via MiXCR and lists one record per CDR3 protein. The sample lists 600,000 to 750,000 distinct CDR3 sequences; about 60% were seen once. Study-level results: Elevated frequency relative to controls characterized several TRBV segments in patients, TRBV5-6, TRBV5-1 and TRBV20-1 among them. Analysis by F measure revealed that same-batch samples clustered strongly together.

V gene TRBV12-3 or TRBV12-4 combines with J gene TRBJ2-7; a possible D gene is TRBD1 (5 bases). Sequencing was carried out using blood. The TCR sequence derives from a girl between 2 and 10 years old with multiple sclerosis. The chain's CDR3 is CASSPGRASYEQYF. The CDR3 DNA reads TGTGCCAGCAGTCCCGGCAGGGCCTCCTACGAGCAGTACTTC.